This T cell receptor (beta chain) was sequenced during a study of CD8 T cells in Susac syndrome. V dropped 5 bases and J dropped 5 bases, with 13 bases sitting between them. Germline V CDR1 and CDR2: SGHAT, FQNNGV. This CDR3 has 14 residues. Random hexamers primed reverse transcription of roughly 0.5 to 1 ug RNA. Amplification of TCR beta CDR3 was carried out by immunoSEQ multiplex PCR, which covered 54 Vbeta and 13 Jbeta segments. MiXCR was run by TCRdb on the immunoSEQ multiplex PCR reads, yielding one entry per CDR3 protein. This sample has 250,000 to 350,000 distinct CDR3 sequences, with about 91% found just once. The multiple sclerosis control group was made up of treatment-naive patients with stable or active relapsing-remitting disease. Purification of the CD8+ and CD4+ T cells relied on negative isolation, and TEMRA cells underwent FACS enrichment. This clonotype was seen just once.

The rearrangement links TRBV11-2 to TRBJ2-4, with D perhaps assigned TRBD1 or TRBD2 (6 bases each). The sequence derives from a human donor with multiple sclerosis. Sequenced material: CD4+ T cells from PBMCs. This chain's CDR3 is CASSPYREENIQYF. CDR3 sequence (DNA): TGTGCCAGCAGCCCCTACAGGGAGGAAAACATTCAGTACTTC.